The 22 T cell receptor beta chains in this list originate from one sample, sequenced in a study of cytomegalovirus exposure and HLA in healthy donors. In the PCR, 60 Vbeta and 13 Jbeta primers were used. Method: immunoSEQ multiplex PCR; TCRdb's copy keeps in-frame clones and lacks some. The sample comprises around 110,000 clones, 8% to 10% of which are singletons, and 2.5% to 3.5% rests with the top ten. What was sequenced was PBMCs. The origin of the receptors is a young man in good health and CMV-seronegative.

This clone was counted only a few times. The rearrangement joins TRBV30 to TRBJ1-1, with D perhaps matching TRBD1 (6 bases). Germline V gene sequence: CDR1 GTSNPN, CDR2 SVGIG (reference sequence). The CDR3 is made up of 15 amino acids. Trimming shortened V by 1 base and J by 8 bases, and 20 bases separated the two germline ends. CDR3 DNA: TGTGCCTGGAGTGCGTTAGGGCAGGGGTCGGTAGAAGCTTTCTTT. Translated: CAWSALGQGSVEAFF.

V is TRBV7-3 and J is TRBJ2-7; TRBD2 is a possible D gene (5 bases). Trimming cost V 0 bases and J 2 bases, with 11 bases left between them. CDR3 length equals 15 residues. Germline CDR1 reads SGHTA; CDR2 reads FQGTGA. As DNA, the CDR3 is TGTGCCAGCAGCTTAACGGAGGCACAGACCTACGAGCAGTACTTC. Its translation is CASSLTEAQTYEQYF.

The V call is TRBV9, the J call TRBJ1-4, with 9 nucleotides matching TRBD1. The V gene's germline CDR1 is SGDLS and CDR2 YYNGEE. The CDR3 is made up of 14 amino acids. J gave up 8 bases and V 4 bases, and 6 bases lay outside the gene matches. Here the CDR3 DNA reads TGTGCCAGCAGCACACAGGGGGCGGGGGAAAAACTGTTTTTT. Its translation is CASSTQGAGEKLFF.

The V call is TRBV5-1, the J call TRBJ1-1, with no clear D. From germline, CDR1 is SGHRS and CDR2 YFSETQ. Trimming removed 4 bases at V and 3 bases at J, with 10 bases between. CDR3 length: 13 residues. This CDR3 reads CASSRRYDTEAFF. As DNA, the CDR3 is TGCGCCAGCAGCCGGAGATACGACACTGAAGCTTTCTTT.

The chain uses TRBV30 and TRBJ1-5; D uncertain. V was clipped by 0 bases and J by 0 bases, with 9 bases between them. From germline, CDR1 is GTSNPN and CDR2 SVGIG (reference sequence). The CDR3 loop spans 15 amino acids. The CDR3 sequence: CAWSVGGNSNQPQHF. CDR3 nucleotides: TGTGCCTGGAGTGTTGGAGGGAATAGCAATCAGCCCCAGCATTTT. The full variable domain, with the rest looked up from reference TRBV30 and TRBJ1-5, is SQTIHQWPATLVQPVGSPLSLECTVEGTSNPNLYWYRQAAGRGLQLLFYSVGIGQISSEVPQNLSASRPQDRQFILSSKKLLLSDSGFYLCAWSVGGNSNQPQHFGDGTRLSIL.

This chain uses TRBV27 with TRBJ2-5; TRBD1 matches 8 bases. The CDR3 loop spans 14 amino acids. With V trimmed by 6 bases and J by 5 bases, 8 bases remained unmatched. The germline CDR1 and CDR2 sequences are MNHEY and SMNVEV (reference sequence). Here the CDR3 DNA reads TGTGCCAGCAGCCGGACAGGGCGGAGGGAGACCCAGTACTTC. Its protein is CASSRTGRRETQYF.

V and J are TRBV27 and TRBJ2-5; D is possibly TRBD1 (5 bases). Per the germline V gene, CDR1 is MNHEY and CDR2 is SMNVEV (reference sequence). The V gene lost 4 bases and the J gene lost 6 bases, with 15 bases spanning the gap. CDR3 length: 14 amino acids. DNA for the CDR3: TGTGCCAGCAGTTCCCCACGACAGCAGCAGACCCAGTACTTC. The encoded protein is CASSSPRQQQTQYF.

A few counts support this clone. The gene calls are TRBV6-5 and TRBJ2-1, with D perhaps TRBD1 (6 bases). The CDR3 has 14 residues. The V end lost 7 bases, the J end lost 4 bases, and 14 bases lay between the germline ends. Germline loops: CDR1 MNHEY, CDR2 SVGAGI. In DNA form, the CDR3 reads TGTGCCAGCAAGGAAGCGAGGGGGTACAATGAGCAGTTCTTC. Translating it yields CASKEARGYNEQFF.

CDR3 DNA sequence: TGCGCCAGCCAACGAGCCTCTGGGGCCAACGTCCTGACTTTC. This encodes CASQRASGANVLTF. The genes are TRBV5-1 and TRBJ2-6, with no clear D. Deletions cut 7 bases from V and 0 bases from J, with 8 bases between. CDR1 and CDR2 from the germline V gene are SGHRS and YFSETQ. The CDR3 runs 14 residues. Full variable domain (outside the CDR3, taken from reference TRBV5-1 and TRBJ2-6): KAGVTQTPRYLIKTRGQQVTLSCSPISGHRSVSWYQQTPGQGLQFLFEYFSETQRNKGNFPGRFSGRQFSNSRSEMNVSTLELGDSALYLCASQRASGANVLTFGAGSRLTVL.

The table lists this clone with a few counts. The gene calls are TRBV18 and TRBJ1-2, with 8 bases lining up with TRBD1. CDR1 and CDR2 (germline): KGHSH, LQKENI. The trim removed 0 bases at V and 6 bases at J, leaving 6 bases unmatched. The CDR3 sequence is 15 residues long. The CDR3, as DNA: TGTGCCAGCTCACCACCGGAGGACAGGGAGGATGGCTACACCTTC. Its protein is CASSPPEDREDGYTF.

This clone was recorded a few times. The chain carries TRBV20-1 and TRBJ1-2; D unclear. Germline V CDR1 and CDR2: DFQATT, SNEGSKA (reference sequence). V lost 8 bases, J lost 8 bases, and 12 bases lay in between. This CDR3 comprises 10 residues. CDR3 nucleotide sequence: TGCAGTTCCGACCCGGAGGGCTACACCTTC. It is translated as CSSDPEGYTF.

This chain uses TRBV6-5 with TRBJ1-1; perhaps TRBD1 as D (6 bases). CDR3 length: 13 amino acids. From germline, CDR1 is MNHEY and CDR2 SVGAGI. V was clipped by 6 bases and J by 4 bases, with 12 bases between them. In DNA, the CDR3 is TGTGCCAGCAGGCAGGGGTTCGGCACTGAAGCTTTCTTT. Protein sequence: CASRQGFGTEAFF.

This clone was picked up a small number of times. The genes are TRBV4-2 and TRBJ2-1; TRBD2 aligns across 7 bases. J gave up 7 bases and V 3 bases, and 15 bases lay outside the gene matches. From germline, CDR1 is LGHNA and CDR2 YNFKEQ. The CDR3 spans 17 residues. CDR3: CASSHGGALARSNEQFF. In nucleotides, the CDR3 is TGTGCCAGCAGCCACGGAGGGGCACTAGCGAGAAGTAATGAGCAGTTCTTC.

This clone was observed a few times. The J gene is TRBJ2-2, the V gene TRBV10-2, with 12 bases matching TRBD2. Germline V gives CDR1 WSHSY, CDR2 SAAADI. CDR3 size: 16 residues. V was pared by 7 bases and J by 7 bases, with 10 bases of the junction left unmatched. The CDR3 sequence: CASIGSSGRADGELFF. CDR3 coding DNA: TGCGCCAGCATTGGATCTAGCGGGAGGGCCGACGGGGAGCTGTTTTTT.

V gene TRBV7-2 combines with J gene TRBJ1-2; TRBD1 aligns across 7 bases. Germline lookup yields CDR1 SGHTA and CDR2 FQGNSA. The CDR3 consists of 16 residues. V was pared by 2 bases and J by 0 bases, with 6 bases of the junction left unmatched. CDR3 protein: CASSLQTGISNYGYTF. CDR3 coding DNA: TGTGCCAGCAGCTTACAGACAGGGATCTCTAACTATGGCTACACCTTC.

The rearrangement uses TRBV11-2 and TRBJ1-1; D remains ambiguous. V dropped 4 bases and J dropped 0 bases, with 9 bases sitting between them. This CDR3 contains 14 residues. Germline lookup yields CDR1 SGHAT and CDR2 FQNNGV. The CDR3, as DNA: TGTGCCAGCAGCTCCCAAACTATGAACACTGAAGCTTTCTTT. Translated, it gives CASSSQTMNTEAFF.

The V call is TRBV11-2, the J call TRBJ2-1; D perhaps matches TRBD2 (6 bases). CDR1 SGHAT and CDR2 FQNNGV come from the germline V gene. The V and J ends lost 3 bases and 4 bases respectively, with 13 bases between them. The CDR3 contains 15 residues. The CDR3 spells CASSFPGVLYNEQFF. The CDR3 bases are TGTGCCAGCAGCTTTCCGGGGGTGTTGTACAATGAGCAGTTCTTC.

The chain is built from TRBV29-1 and TRBJ2-1, with TRBD2 matching 7 bases. Trimming took 6 bases from V and 2 from J; bases not matched to a gene: 10. From germline, CDR1 is SQVTM and CDR2 ANQGSEA. The CDR3 is 15 residues long. CDR3 region: CSVHLAVAPYNEQFF. CDR3 nucleotides: TGCAGCGTCCACCTAGCGGTGGCCCCCTACAATGAGCAGTTCTTC.

The chain combines TRBV30 with TRBJ2-7; TRBD2 matches at 9 bases. This CDR3 is 13 amino acids long. CDR1 is GTSNPN and CDR2 is SVGIG in the germline V gene (reference sequence). The ends lost 0 bases at V and 6 bases at J; junction bases unmatched: 3. The CDR3 sequence is CAWSVVAGAEQYF. CDR3 nucleotide sequence: TGTGCCTGGAGTGTGGTAGCGGGAGCCGAGCAGTACTTC.

This clone was counted between two and nine times. The J gene is TRBJ1-4, the V gene TRBV25-1; possible D gene TRBD1, 6 bases. The germline gives CDR1 MGHDK, CDR2 SYGVNS. The CDR3 totals 15 residues. Trimming removed 4 bases at V and 6 bases at J, with 15 bases between. The CDR3 DNA is TGTGCCAGCAGTGTCACAGGGAGAAGGGATGAAAAACTGTTTTTT. Its translation is CASSVTGRRDEKLFF.

In its sample, this clone was seen a few times. The chain employs TRBV30 and TRBJ1-2; D unresolved. This CDR3 region has 13 residues. V dropped 0 bases and J dropped 4 bases, with 9 bases sitting between them. Germline V CDR1 and CDR2: GTSNPN, SVGIG (reference sequence). CDR3 sequence reads: CAWSVQQFYGYTF. CDR3 bases: TGTGCCTGGAGTGTACAACAGTTCTATGGCTACACCTTC.

This rearrangement joins TRBV4-1 to TRBJ2-3; 10 nucleotides align to TRBD2. J gave up 0 bases and V 1 base, and 1 base lay outside the gene matches. The CDR3 runs to 16 residues. Looked up from germline, CDR1 is MGHRA and CDR2 is YSYEKL. The CDR3 protein is CASSQGLAGSTDTQYF. CDR3 DNA sequence: TGCGCCAGCAGCCAAGGACTAGCGGGTAGCACAGATACGCAGTATTTT.